This T cell receptor beta chain was profiled in a study of blood T cell repertoires in COVID-19. Study information: T cells, B-cell-depleted T cells, or PBMCs supplied cDNA or gDNA.

This clone appeared a single time. The data were produced by immunoSEQ multiplex PCR, yet TCRdb's version contains in-frame clones alone and is incomplete. Of about 500,000 clones in the sample, roughly 89% are singletons; the top ten hold about 8%. The V gene lost 0 bases and the J gene lost 11 bases, with 14 bases spanning the gap. Germline V gene data show CDR1 as LNHDA and CDR2 as SQIVND (reference sequence). The CDR3 is made up of 14 amino acids. The sample consisted of peripheral blood. The chain is built from TRBV19 and TRBJ1-5; D call uncertain. The source of this sequence is a woman in her 50s with COVID-19, enrolled during active disease. The CDR3 loop reads CASSIDPGIGSQHF. The DNA of the CDR3 is TGTGCCAGTAGTATAGATCCGGGGATAGGGTCCCAGCATTTT.